Each of the 26 T cell receptor beta chains below was sequenced from the same sample in a study of cytomegalovirus exposure and HLA in healthy donors. The PCR had 60 Vbeta and 13 Jbeta primers. TCRdb's table, derived via immunoSEQ multiplex PCR, lists solely in-frame clones and lacks some. The sample contains approximately 110,000 clones, roughly 68% of which appear only once. The sequenced material came from PBMCs. These receptors were taken from a man aged 30-40 years in good health and CMV-seropositive.

This clone appeared once. V usage is TRBV11-3 and J usage is TRBJ1-5; a possible D gene is TRBD1 (6 bases). Germline lookup yields CDR1 SGHNT and CDR2 YENEEA. This CDR3 spans 17 amino acids. The V end lost 0 bases, the J end lost 1 base, and 13 bases lay between the germline ends. The CDR3 region is CASSLDPTGHSNQPQHF. Written as DNA, the CDR3 is TGTGCCAGCAGCTTAGATCCAACAGGGCACAGCAATCAGCCCCAGCATTTT.

This clone was found a few times. The junction shows a germline mismatch at one end, possibly a read error. At the DNA level, this CDR3 is encoded by other sequences in the same sample as well. The chain uses TRBV6-5 and TRBJ2-5; tentative D call: TRBD2 (7 bases). Germline CDR1 MNHEY, CDR2 SVGAGI. The CDR3 consists of 15 residues. CDR3 coding DNA: TGCGCCAGCAGTTACTTTACGGGGGGCCTGGAGACCCAGTACTTC. This translates into CASSYFTGGLETQYF.

For this clone: One junction end disagrees with the germline gene, perhaps due to a read error. CDR3 amino acids: CASSLGDNQMHF. In DNA, the CDR3 is TGTGCCAGCAGCTTAGGGGACAATCAGATGCACTTC. The V and J genes are TRBV7-9 and TRBJ2-4, with a weak D call TRBD1 (6 bases). The CDR3 spans 12 residues. Germline CDR1 SEHNR, CDR2 FQNEAQ (reference sequence).

The chain employs TRBV25-1 and TRBJ1-2; D not resolved. Germline CDR1 is MGHDK and CDR2 is SYGVNS. CDR3 length: 18 residues. V was trimmed by 2 bases and J by 3 bases, leaving 22 bases between them. The CDR3, as DNA: TGTGCCAGCAGTGAAATACAGCTTAATCCTGAGCTCGACTATGGCTACACCTTC. Its protein product is CASSEIQLNPELDYGYTF.

The chain links TRBV11-3 to TRBJ2-5; D is perhaps TRBD2 (5 bases). There are 14 residues in the CDR3. Looked up from germline, CDR1 is SGHNT and CDR2 is YENEEA. Trimming removed 5 bases from V and 0 bases from J, with 10 bases in between. CDR3 in amino acids: CASSPREYQETQYF. Here the CDR3 DNA reads TGTGCCAGCAGCCCGAGGGAGTACCAAGAGACCCAGTACTTC.

The chain recombines TRBV5-1 with TRBJ2-3, with D unclear. CDR1 and CDR2 (germline): SGHRS, YFSETQ. The CDR3 consists of 14 residues. V was shortened by 0 bases and J by 6 bases, with 11 bases between the two germline ends. The CDR3: CASSLARPRDTQYF. DNA of the CDR3: TGCGCCAGCAGCTTGGCTCGTCCCAGGGATACGCAGTATTTT.

This chain uses TRBV7-6 with TRBJ2-2, with 12 positions matching TRBD1. V dropped 1 base and J dropped 6; count of bases not matched to a gene: 9. Germline V lookup: CDR1 SGHVS, CDR2 FNYEAQ. This CDR3 region has 18 residues. In nucleotides, the CDR3 is TGTGCCAGCAGCTTAGTCTGGAGGGACAGGGGGCGTTCCGGGGAGCTGTTTTTT. It codes for CASSLVWRDRGRSGELFF.

The V call is TRBV5-1, the J call TRBJ1-1, with D unclear. V lost 0 bases and J lost 1, with 4 bases in between. Germline-derived CDR1 and CDR2 are SGHRS and YFSETQ. This CDR3 contains 13 residues. DNA of the CDR3: TGCGCCAGCAGCTTGGGTAGGAACACTGAAGCTTTCTTT. This translates into CASSLGRNTEAFF.

The rearrangement links TRBV7-2 to TRBJ2-5; 12 bases are a match to TRBD2. V shed 4 bases, J shed 5 bases, and the junction held 17 bases outside the gene matches. The CDR3 runs 19 residues. CDR1 is SGHTA, CDR2 FQGNSA, per germline. CDR3: CASSSTYIGLAGTRETQYF. The CDR3, as DNA: TGTGCCAGCAGCTCCACATATATCGGACTAGCGGGGACCAGGGAGACCCAGTACTTC.

This clone was recorded a few times. This chain connects TRBV11-2 to TRBJ1-1; TRBD1 aligns across 7 bases. The CDR3 sequence is 17 residues long. Germline CDR1 reads SGHAT; CDR2 reads FQNNGV. The ends lost 0 bases at V and 5 bases at J; junction bases unmatched: 12. The CDR3, as DNA: TGTGCCAGCAGCTTAGAATTGCTAGGGGGCTGGGGAACTGAAGCTTTCTTT. Translated: CASSLELLGGWGTEAFF.

The gene calls are TRBV27 and TRBJ2-3, with 7 bases matching TRBD2. The ends lost 3 bases at V and 3 bases at J; junction bases unmatched: 6. Germline assignment: CDR1 MNHEY and CDR2 SMNVEV (reference sequence). The CDR3 contains 15 residues. CDR3 bases: TGTGCCAGCAGTTTCGGGACTACCCAAACAGATACGCAGTATTTT. It yields the protein CASSFGTTQTDTQYF.

V usage is TRBV2 and J usage is TRBJ1-2; D is perhaps TRBD1 (6 bases). CDR1 SNHLY and CDR2 FYNNEI come from the germline V gene. The CDR3 consists of 12 residues. The V end lost 10 bases, the J end lost 8 bases, and 17 bases lay between the germline ends. The CDR3 coding sequence is TGTGCCAAGACTGGGGGGGCCGGGGGCTACACCTTC. Protein: CAKTGGAGGYTF.

This clone has a single count. The V gene is TRBV19, the J gene TRBJ1-3; D may be TRBD1 (5 bases). Germline V gives CDR1 LNHDA, CDR2 SQIVND (reference sequence). The length of the CDR3 is 20 residues. Trimming left V 4 bases short and J 0 bases short, with 25 bases between. CDR3 sequence: CASSTFSGQGPRLSGNTIYF. In DNA form, the CDR3 reads TGTGCCAGTAGTACTTTCTCTGGGCAGGGTCCTAGGCTCTCTGGAAACACCATATATTTT.

The V call is TRBV19, the J call TRBJ2-5, with 10 bases aligning to TRBD1. Germline CDR1 is LNHDA and CDR2 is SQIVND (reference sequence). This CDR3 spans 16 amino acids. Trimming removed 3 bases from V and 4 bases from J; junction bases left unmatched: 8. The CDR3: CASSIWDRGRGETQYF. The CDR3 DNA is TGTGCCAGTAGTATCTGGGACAGGGGTAGGGGAGAGACCCAGTACTTC.

This clone was found once. This chain links TRBV4-1 with TRBJ2-1; 13 nucleotides line up with TRBD2. CDR1 MGHRA and CDR2 YSYEKL come from the germline V gene. The CDR3 totals 15 residues. V was pared by 7 bases and J by 6 bases, with 6 bases of the junction left unmatched. This CDR3 reads CASTPGTSGINEQFF. The CDR3 region has the DNA TGCGCCAGCACCCCCGGGACTAGCGGGATCAATGAGCAGTTCTTC.

The chain carries TRBV9 and TRBJ2-2; 8 bases line up with TRBD2. The germline V gene has CDR1 SGDLS and CDR2 YYNGEE. The V and J ends lost 3 bases and 1 base, in that order; junction bases with no gene match: 14. This CDR3 contains 19 residues. This CDR3 is CASSAPGPSGQQNTGELFF. CDR3 DNA sequence: TGTGCCAGCAGCGCACCTGGTCCTAGCGGGCAACAGAACACCGGGGAGCTGTTTTTT.

This chain uses TRBV30 with TRBJ1-6; no firm D call. The CDR3 has 14 amino acids. CDR1 GTSNPN and CDR2 SVGIG come from the germline V gene (reference sequence). The germline V and J ends were trimmed by 0 bases and 7 bases, with 10 bases remaining between them. For the CDR3, the DNA is TGTGCCTGGAGTGTACTTCCAGCGAATTCACCCCTCCACTTT. Translated: CAWSVLPANSPLHF. Based on the CDR3 plus reference TRBV30 and TRBJ1-6, the full variable domain is SQTIHQWPATLVQPVGSPLSLECTVEGTSNPNLYWYRQAAGRGLQLLFYSVGIGQISSEVPQNLSASRPQDRQFILSSKKLLLSDSGFYLCAWSVLPANSPLHFGNGTRLTVT.

The chain links TRBV7-9 to TRBJ2-7, with TRBD2 matching 7 bases. With 5 bases clipped from V and 1 base from J, the junction kept 8 bases outside the gene matches. The CDR3 is 15 residues long. Germline lookup yields CDR1 SEHNR and CDR2 FQNEAQ (reference sequence). The CDR3 is CASSLTGGSSYEQYV. The DNA of the CDR3 is TGTGCCAGCAGCCTCACGGGAGGTTCATCCTACGAGCAGTACGTC.

CDR3 in DNA: TGTGCCAGTGACACTAGAGGGGCAGGGGGCGTCTATGGCTACACCTTC. Translating gives CASDTRGAGGVYGYTF. The chain uses TRBV2 and TRBJ1-2; 8 nucleotides line up with TRBD1. Trimming took 9 bases from V and 4 from J; bases not matched to a gene: 16. Germline V CDR1 and CDR2: SNHLY, FYNNEI. The CDR3 totals 16 residues. Filled out from reference TRBV2 and TRBJ1-2, the complete variable domain reads EPEVTQTPSHQVTQMGQEVILRCVPISNHLYFYWYRQILGQKVEFLVSFYNNEISEKSEIFDDQFSVERPDGSNFTLKIRSTKLEDSAMYFCASDTRGAGGVYGYTFGSGTRLTVV.

As regards this clone: Other DNA sequences in the same sample also yield this CDR3. V is TRBV13 and J is TRBJ2-2, with TRBD1 matching 11 bases. Germline loops: CDR1 PRHDT, CDR2 FYEKMQ (reference sequence). The junction had 5 bases not matched to a gene; V was cut back by 6 bases and J by 5 bases. The CDR3 runs to 15 residues. The CDR3 spells CASSSRDRGTGELFF. In DNA form, the CDR3 reads TGTGCCAGCAGTTCAAGGGACAGGGGGACCGGGGAGCTGTTTTTT. Full variable domain (outside the CDR3, taken from reference TRBV13 and TRBJ2-2): AAGVIQSPRHLIKEKRETATLKCYPIPRHDTVYWYQQGPGQDPQFLISFYEKMQSDKGSIPDRFSAQQFSDYHSELNMSSLELGDSALYFCASSSRDRGTGELFFGEGSRLTVL.

This clone was recorded a few times. The chain links TRBV20-1 to TRBJ2-7, with D hard to call. Per the germline V gene, CDR1 is DFQATT and CDR2 is SNEGSKA (reference sequence). Trimming pared 3 bases from V and 3 bases from J, leaving 6 bases between. CDR3 length: 11 residues. CDR3 in DNA: TGCAGTGCTAGTTTCAACTACGAGCAGTACGTC. Translation gives CSASFNYEQYV.

The chain couples TRBV6-5 to TRBJ2-2, with D perhaps matching TRBD2 (5 bases). CDR1 MNHEY and CDR2 SVGAGI come from the germline V gene. Trimming stripped 0 bases from V and 2 bases from J, with 7 bases between. The CDR3 covers 15 residues. The CDR3 sequence: CASSYSASNTGELFF. CDR3 DNA: TGTGCCAGCAGTTACTCGGCTAGCAACACCGGGGAGCTGTTTTTT.

V is TRBV9 and J is TRBJ2-2, with 10 positions matching TRBD2. Germline V gene data show CDR1 as SGDLS and CDR2 as YYNGEE. The CDR3 spans 19 residues. V shed 0 bases and J 1 base; nucleotides not matched to a gene: 9. CDR3 sequence: CASSVGGGAGGQNTGELFF. In DNA, the CDR3 is TGTGCCAGCAGCGTAGGCGGTGGAGCGGGAGGGCAGAACACCGGGGAGCTGTTTTTT.

V is TRBV27 and J is TRBJ2-1, with 7 positions matching TRBD2. V was pared by 5 bases and J by 9 bases, with 13 bases of the junction left unmatched. CDR3 length: 15 residues. Germline V gene data show CDR1 as MNHEY and CDR2 as SMNVEV (reference sequence). The chain's CDR3 is CASSPLAGAAGEQFF. Written as DNA, the CDR3 is TGTGCCAGCAGTCCATTGGCGGGAGCGGCAGGTGAGCAGTTCTTC.

This chain joins TRBV28 and TRBJ2-7, with TRBD2 matching 8 bases. The V segment lost 5 bases and the J segment 6 bases; nucleotides outside the gene matches: 12. Germline V gene sequence: CDR1 MDHEN, CDR2 SYDVKM. This CDR3 contains 15 residues. CDR3 sequence: CASSPIHSGGGEQYV. The DNA for the CDR3 is TGTGCCAGCAGTCCCATCCACTCGGGGGGGGGCGAGCAGTACGTC.

The chain recombines TRBV4-1 with TRBJ1-1; no reliable D call. The CDR3 covers 15 residues. Trimming shortened V by 5 bases and J by 1 base, and 14 bases separated the two germline ends. Germline V gene sequence: CDR1 MGHRA, CDR2 YSYEKL. CDR3 sequence (DNA): TGCGCCAGCAGCATAAGCCGGGAAAGGAACACTGAAGCTTTCTTT. Its protein is CASSISRERNTEAFF.